Listed below are T cell receptor beta chains from one sample, sequenced in a study of radiation and T cells in renal cell carcinoma. Assay used: immunoSEQ multiplex PCR; TCRdb lists only in-frame clones, some missing. The sample contains roughly 14,000 clones, less than 65% of which appear only once. The source material was tumor tissue, sampled from a patient whose treatment was nephrectomy without radiotherapy. The source of these receptors is a man in his 60s with renal cell carcinoma. Each CDR3 is given with its conserved first and last residue. A D gene is named only where the DNA matches it firmly. Some rows mark clone size as missing; the rest say once, few, many or name a class of expanded clone.

v_gene	j_gene	abundance	d_gene	CDR3aa	CDR3nt
TRBV11-2	TRBJ1-1	few	NA	CASSLGFYTEAFF	TGTGCCAGCAGCTTAGGATTTTACACTGAAGCTTTCTTT
TRBV20-1	TRBJ2-5	NA	NA	CSAWVSETQYF	TGCAGTGCTTGGGTTTCAGAGACCCAGTACTTC
TRBV5-5	TRBJ1-5	NA	NA	CASSLAAHSNQPQHF	TGTGCCAGCAGCTTAGCAGCCCATAGCAATCAGCCCCAGCATTTT
TRBV29-1	TRBJ2-6	NA	NA	CSVAASGANVLTF	TGCAGCGTTGCGGCGTCTGGGGCCAACGTCCTGACTTTC
TRBV19	TRBJ2-2	few	NA	CASSIAPGLPGELFF	TGTGCCAGTAGTATAGCGCCCGGACTCCCCGGGGAGCTGTTTTTT
TRBV2	TRBJ2-7	NA	NA	CASSEWQGNEQYF	TGTGCCAGCAGTGAGTGGCAGGGAAACGAGCAGTACTTC
TRBV5-1	TRBJ2-7	NA	TRBD2	CASSRGLAGGDYEQYF	TGCGCCAGCAGCCGGGGACTAGCGGGGGGAGACTACGAGCAGTACTTC
TRBV6-4	TRBJ2-6	few	NA	CASSDGGANVLTF	TGTGCCAGCAGTGACGGTGGGGCCAACGTCCTGACTTTC
TRBV2	TRBJ2-7	medium-sized	NA	CASSVEAGTYEQYF	TGTGCCAGCAGTGTCGAGGCGGGAACCTACGAGCAGTACTTC
TRBV5-4	TRBJ2-1	NA	TRBD2	CAMVLAGGLYNEQFF	TGTGCCATGGTCCTAGCGGGAGGGCTATACAATGAGCAGTTCTTC
TRBV7-9	TRBJ2-3	NA	NA	CASSLVSGADTQYF	TGTGCCAGCAGCTTAGTAAGTGGGGCAGATACGCAGTATTTT
TRBV11-3	TRBJ2-3	NA	NA	CASSAGSVSTDTQYF	TGTGCCAGCAGCGCGGGGTCAGTTAGCACAGATACGCAGTATTTT
TRBV6-1	TRBJ2-1	NA	TRBD2	CASKGLAFNNEQFF	TGTGCCAGCAAAGGACTAGCCTTTAACAATGAGCAGTTCTTC
TRBV20-1	TRBJ2-5	NA	NA	CSATGQETQYF	TGCAGTGCGACGGGTCAAGAGACCCAGTACTTC
TRBV6-6	TRBJ1-2	NA	NA	CASSYRRENYGYTF	TGTGCCAGCAGTTATCGCCGGGAAAACTATGGCTACACCTTC
TRBV7-2	TRBJ2-3	NA	NA	CASSLNRADTQYF	TGTGCCAGCAGCTTAAATAGAGCAGATACGCAGTATTTT
TRBV6-5	TRBJ1-1	NA	NA	CASSTDFLGEAFF	TGTGCCAGCAGTACCGATTTTCTTGGGGAAGCTTTCTTT
TRBV5-5	TRBJ2-1	few	TRBD2	CASSPGGSPYNEQFF	TGTGCCAGCAGCCCCGGGGGGAGCCCCTACAATGAGCAGTTCTTC
TRBV6-1	TRBJ2-6	NA	NA	CASSERHSWANVLTF	TGTGCCAGCAGTGAACGGCACTCTTGGGCCAACGTCCTGACTTTC
TRBV30	TRBJ2-7	NA	NA	CAWSVVLSYEQYF	TGTGCCTGGAGTGTGGTCCTCTCCTACGAGCAGTACTTC
TRBV19	TRBJ1-5	NA	TRBD1	CASNRDRGMVGNQPQHF	TGTGCCAGTAACCGGGACAGGGGAATGGTGGGCAATCAGCCCCAGCATTTT
TRBV2	TRBJ2-7	NA	NA	CASSGETARYEQYF	TGTGCCAGCAGTGGGGAGACAGCTCGCTACGAGCAGTACTTC
TRBV5-6	TRBJ1-2	few	TRBD1	CASSPGQGGYGYTF	TGTGCCAGCTCCCCGGGACAGGGAGGCTATGGCTACACCTTC
TRBV5-1	TRBJ2-1	NA	NA	CASSLAGDTYNEQFF	TGCGCCAGCAGCTTGGCCGGGGACACTTACAATGAGCAGTTCTTC
TRBV18	TRBJ2-7	NA	TRBD1	CASSPGQGEQYF	TGTGCCAGCTCACCAGGACAGGGTGAGCAGTACTTC
TRBV19	TRBJ2-5	NA	NA	CASSIGGGGKTQYF	TGTGCCAGTAGTATAGGCGGCGGAGGGAAGACCCAGTACTTC
TRBV4-3	TRBJ2-3	NA	TRBD2	CASSQDLAGSTDTQYF	TGCGCCAGCAGCCAAGATCTAGCGGGGTCCACAGATACGCAGTATTTT
TRBV5-4	TRBJ1-2	NA	NA	CASSYARYRDGYTF	TGTGCCAGCAGTTACGCACGCTACAGGGACGGCTACACCTTC